The source of this T cell receptor beta chain is a study of early T cells in non-severe SARS-CoV-2 infection. Across the whole study: The input, bulk RNA from unsorted whole blood, was sequenced, and chains were unpaired.

Looked up from germline, CDR1 is DFQATT and CDR2 is SNEGSKA (reference sequence). The CDR3 runs to 11 residues. General study findings and limits: Matches to VDJdb favored anti-spike CD8 responses and missed private and CD4 specificities.

Unique molecular identifiers were affixed to single, distinct cDNA molecules. MiXCR, applied by TCRdb to the 5' RACE reads, yields one record per CDR3 protein. The table records about 30,000 distinct CDR3 sequences, 5.5% to 7% of them present only once. This clonotype appeared many times. Its antigen is currently unknown. A junction end diverges from the germline sequence, so it may reflect a read error. Sequenced material: whole blood. V gene TRBV20-1 combines with J gene TRBJ1-2; D is ambiguous. The receptor's source is an adult who was a healthcare worker with PCR-confirmed SARS-CoV-2 infection or an uninfected control (not recorded which). The CDR3 loop reads CSAREDYGYTF. CDR3 DNA sequence: TGCAGTGCGAGAGAGGACTATGGCTACACCTTC.